The next 10 T cell receptor beta chains were all read from a single sample in a study of T cell changes during pregnancy in multiple sclerosis. The table came from immunoSEQ multiplex PCR; TCRdb's copy has only in-frame clones and leaves some out. This sample has around 96,000 clones; about 93% occur once, and the top ten carry approximately 4.7%. Sequenced material: peripheral blood, taken in the first trimester of pregnancy. These receptors all stem from a female donor with multiple sclerosis, enrolled in a pregnancy study.

The chain links TRBV6-1 to TRBJ1-5; D is perhaps TRBD1 (6 bases). The V end lost 0 bases, the J end lost 4 bases, and 10 bases lay between the germline ends. Germline V gene sequence: CDR1 MNHNS, CDR2 SASEGT. This CDR3 contains 15 residues. CDR3 nucleotides: TGTGCCAGCAGTGAAGCAGGGGGACATAATCAGCCCCAGCATTTT. Translated: CASSEAGGHNQPQHF.

The chain combines TRBV7-9 with TRBJ2-7; D gene unclear. Per the germline V gene, CDR1 is SEHNR and CDR2 is FQNEAQ (reference sequence). V gave up 5 bases and J gave up 3 bases, with 8 bases separating them. CDR3 length: 12 residues. CDR3 sequence: CASSVRLYEQYF. In DNA, the CDR3 is TGTGCCAGCAGCGTGAGGCTCTACGAGCAGTACTTC. The full variable domain, with the rest looked up from reference TRBV7-9 and TRBJ2-7, is DTGVSQNPRHKITKRGQNVTFRCDPISEHNRLYWYRQTLGQGPEFLTYFQNEAQLEKSRLLSDRFSAERPKGSFSTLEIQRTEQGDSAMYLCASSVRLYEQYFGPGTRLTVT.

As concerns this clone: One end of the junction does not line up with germline, which may come from a read error. The gene calls are TRBV7-7 and TRBJ1-5; 9 bases match TRBD1. Looked up from germline, CDR1 is SSHAT and CDR2 is FNYEAQ (reference sequence). The CDR3 sequence is 19 residues long. The CDR3 is CASSLALPYRGLSNQPQHF. DNA of the CDR3: TGTGCTAGCAGCTTAGCGCTCCCCTACAGGGGGCTAAGCAATCAGCCCCAGCATTTT.

This chain joins TRBV1 and TRBJ1-2. TRBV1 is a documented pseudogene. The CDR3 contains 15 residues. As DNA, the CDR3 is TGCACCAGCAGCCATGGAAACGGGAGGGAATATGGCTACACCTTC. Translated: CTSSHGNGREYGYTF.

The CDR3 region has the DNA TGTGCCAGCAGCAGAGGTGGGACTGAAGCTTTCTTT. Its protein product is CASSRGGTEAFF. The rearrangement joins TRBV11-3 to TRBJ1-1, with D hard to call. The V gene lost 5 bases and the J gene lost 5 bases, with 9 bases spanning the gap. The CDR3 is 12 amino acids. Germline V gene lookup returns CDR1 SGHNT and CDR2 YENEEA.

The V call is TRBV5-1, the J call TRBJ2-1; 10 bases map to TRBD2. Unmatched junction bases numbered 7, after V lost 2 bases and J lost 8 bases. The CDR3 consists of 15 residues. CDR1 and CDR2 from the germline V gene are SGHRS and YFSETQ. CDR3 bases: TGCGCCAGCAGCTTAACTAGCGGGGCCCTCGATGAGCAGTTCTTC. Translated, it gives CASSLTSGALDEQFF.

The genes are TRBV5-4 and TRBJ1-1, with 9 bases that match TRBD1. The germline gives CDR1 SGHNT, CDR2 YYREEE (reference sequence). The CDR3 has 16 amino acids. J lost 1 base, V lost 5 bases, and 9 bases had no gene match. The CDR3 is CASRPGQGIGNTEAFF. The CDR3, as DNA: TGTGCCAGCAGACCGGGACAGGGAATAGGGAACACTGAAGCTTTCTTT.

Written as DNA, the CDR3 is TGTGCCAGCAGCCCCTTTACAGGGGCCAGGTCCAAAGCTTTCTTT. This translates into CASSPFTGARSKAFF. The chain employs TRBV5-8 and TRBJ1-1, with 7 positions matching TRBD1. V gave up 4 bases and J gave up 9 bases; unmatched junction bases: 15. CDR1 and CDR2 (germline): SGHTS, YDEGEE. The CDR3 runs to 15 residues.

The CDR3 reads CASSRGTSGQETQYF. The CDR3 region has the DNA TGTGCCAGCAGCCGGGGGACTAGCGGACAAGAGACCCAGTACTTC. The rearrangement joins TRBV7-8 to TRBJ2-5; TRBD2 aligns across 11 bases. The CDR3 runs to 15 residues. The germline V gene encodes CDR1 SGHVS and CDR2 FQNEAQ. Losses at the gene ends were 5 bases for V and 2 bases for J; bases not matched to a gene: 4.

The chain couples TRBV7-3 to TRBJ2-1; TRBD1 matches 9 bases. V shed 5 bases, J shed 5 bases, and the junction held 7 bases outside the gene matches. Germline lookup yields CDR1 SGHTA and CDR2 FQGTGA. This CDR3 is 15 amino acids long. Here the CDR3 DNA reads TGTGCCAGCAGCACCGGACAGGGGCGAAACAATGAGCAGTTCTTC. Its protein is CASSTGQGRNNEQFF.